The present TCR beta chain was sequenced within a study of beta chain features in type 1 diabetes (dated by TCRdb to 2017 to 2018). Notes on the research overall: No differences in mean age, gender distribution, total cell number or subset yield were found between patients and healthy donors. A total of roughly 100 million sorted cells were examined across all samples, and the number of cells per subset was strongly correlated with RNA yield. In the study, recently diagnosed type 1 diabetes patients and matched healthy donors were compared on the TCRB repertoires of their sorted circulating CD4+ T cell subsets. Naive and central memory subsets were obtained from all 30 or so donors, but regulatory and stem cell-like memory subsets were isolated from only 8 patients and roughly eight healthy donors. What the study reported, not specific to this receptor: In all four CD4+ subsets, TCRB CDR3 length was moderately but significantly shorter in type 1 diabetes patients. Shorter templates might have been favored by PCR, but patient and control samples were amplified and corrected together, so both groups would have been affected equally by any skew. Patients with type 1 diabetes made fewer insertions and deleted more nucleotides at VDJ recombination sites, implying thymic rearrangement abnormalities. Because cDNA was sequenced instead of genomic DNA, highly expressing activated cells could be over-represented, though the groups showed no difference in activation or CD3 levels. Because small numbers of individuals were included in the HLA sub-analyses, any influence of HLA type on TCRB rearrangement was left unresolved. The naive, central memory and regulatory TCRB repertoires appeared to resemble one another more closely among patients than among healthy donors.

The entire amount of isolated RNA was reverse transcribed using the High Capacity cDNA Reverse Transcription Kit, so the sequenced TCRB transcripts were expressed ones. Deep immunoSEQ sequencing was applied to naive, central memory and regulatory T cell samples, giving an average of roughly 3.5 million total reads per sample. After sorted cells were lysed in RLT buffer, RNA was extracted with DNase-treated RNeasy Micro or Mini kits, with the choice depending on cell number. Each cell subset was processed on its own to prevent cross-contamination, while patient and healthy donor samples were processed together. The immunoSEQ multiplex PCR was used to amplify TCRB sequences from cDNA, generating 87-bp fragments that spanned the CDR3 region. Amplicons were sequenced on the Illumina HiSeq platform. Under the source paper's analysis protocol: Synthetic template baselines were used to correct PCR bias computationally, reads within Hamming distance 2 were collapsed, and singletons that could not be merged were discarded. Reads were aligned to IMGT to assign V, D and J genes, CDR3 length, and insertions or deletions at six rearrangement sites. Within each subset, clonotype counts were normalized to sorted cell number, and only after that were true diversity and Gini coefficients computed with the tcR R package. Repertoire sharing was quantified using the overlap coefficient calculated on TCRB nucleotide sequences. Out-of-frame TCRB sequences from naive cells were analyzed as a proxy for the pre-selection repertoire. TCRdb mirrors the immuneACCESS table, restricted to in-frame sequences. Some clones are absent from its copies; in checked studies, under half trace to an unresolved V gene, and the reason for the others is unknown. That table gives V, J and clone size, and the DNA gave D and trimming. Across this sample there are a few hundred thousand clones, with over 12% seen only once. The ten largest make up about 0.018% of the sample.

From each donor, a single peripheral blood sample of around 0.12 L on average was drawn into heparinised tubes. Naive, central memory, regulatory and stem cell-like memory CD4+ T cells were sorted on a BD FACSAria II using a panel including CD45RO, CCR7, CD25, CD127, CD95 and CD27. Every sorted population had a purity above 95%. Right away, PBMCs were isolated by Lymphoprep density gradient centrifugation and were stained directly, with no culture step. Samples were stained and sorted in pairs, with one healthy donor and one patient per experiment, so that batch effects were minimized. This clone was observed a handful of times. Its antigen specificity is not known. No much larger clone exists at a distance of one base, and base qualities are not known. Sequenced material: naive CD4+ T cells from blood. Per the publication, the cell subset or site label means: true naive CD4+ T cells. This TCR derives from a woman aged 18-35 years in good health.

The base sequence is TGTGCCAGCAGCAAACAGGATTTGTCCTACGAGCAGTACTTC. It codes for CASSKQDLSYEQYF. The sequence links TRBV7-2 to TRBJ2-7; the D gene is perhaps TRBD1, from 5 matching bases. V is reduced by 5 bases and J by 1 base, leaving a spacing of 12 bases between them. CDR1 and CDR2 were assigned from the germline V gene as SGHTA and FQGNSA. The CDR3 has 14 amino acids, counting the end cysteine and phenylalanine. Only the CDR3 portion is preserved as DNA: 42 bases, with reading frame beginning at the first base.